The T cell receptor (beta chain) described here comes from a study of Tregs in tolerant kidney transplant recipients. Clones were read by immunoSEQ multiplex PCR, and TCRdb kept only the in-frame ones, dropping some. Among more than 70,000 clones, roughly 91% were seen once, and the ten largest hold around 1.4%. Related graft donors supplied nonmyeloablative bone marrow transplants, and mixed chimerism was transient. The CDR3 covers 13 residues. V lost 4 bases to trimming and J lost 4 bases, with 10 bases between them. From germline, CDR1 is LNHNV and CDR2 YYDKDF (reference sequence). Here the sequenced sample was CD4+ T cells from blood (PBMCs), taken 24 months after the transplant. V and J are TRBV15 and TRBJ1-2; no clear D gene. The clonotype was recovered from a human patient who received a combined kidney and bone marrow transplant. Some of these T cells may belong to the graft donor. This CDR3 is CATSNPRSYGYTF. CDR3 DNA: TGTGCCACCAGCAACCCGAGGTCCTATGGCTACACCTTC.